Each of the 30 T cell receptor beta chains below was sequenced from the same sample in a study of cytomegalovirus exposure and HLA in healthy donors. 13 Jbeta primers and 60 Vbeta primers were used for the PCR. The protocol was immunoSEQ multiplex PCR, while the TCRdb copy is restricted to in-frame clones and leaves out a portion. The table has about 170,000 clones, 85% seen once. The sequenced material came from PBMCs. These receptors came from a boy younger than 10 in good health and CMV-seronegative.

The gene calls are TRBV7-2 and TRBJ1-1; D is ambiguous. CDR1 is SGHTA, CDR2 FQGNSA, per germline. CDR3 length equals 17 residues. The V end was cut by 3 bases, the J end by 0 bases, with 17 bases between. CDR3 loop: CASSFHGLWPMNTEAFF. The CDR3 DNA reads TGTGCCAGCAGCTTTCATGGCCTCTGGCCGATGAACACTGAAGCTTTCTTT. The entire variable domain, with the rest obtained from reference TRBV7-2 and TRBJ1-1, is as follows: GAGVSQSPSNKVTEKGKDVELRCDPISGHTALYWYRQSLGQGLEFLIYFQGNSAPDKSGLPSDRFSAERTGGSVSTLTIQRTQQEDSAVYLCASSFHGLWPMNTEAFFGQGTRLTVV.

V and J are TRBV28 and TRBJ1-2, with D unresolved. Per the germline V gene, CDR1 is MDHEN and CDR2 is SYDVKM. Trimming took off 5 bases at V and 0 bases at J, with 16 bases between the two ends. The CDR3 loop spans 16 amino acids. In DNA, the CDR3 is TGTGCCAGCAGTCCCTCCCGTCGACATACTAACTATGGCTACACCTTC. Residues: CASSPSRRHTNYGYTF.

V is TRBV28 and J is TRBJ2-7; D is unclear. With 6 bases removed from V and 2 bases from J, the gap between germline ends came to 8 bases. The CDR3 runs 12 residues. Germline lookup yields CDR1 MDHEN and CDR2 SYDVKM. The chain's CDR3 is CASRLTAYEQYF. Here the CDR3 DNA reads TGTGCCAGCAGACTCACGGCCTACGAGCAGTACTTC.

The chain carries TRBV28 and TRBJ2-5; TRBD2 agrees at 15 bases. The CDR3 is 17 amino acids. CDR1 is MDHEN, CDR2 SYDVKM, per germline. V gave up 6 bases and J gave up 6 bases; unmatched junction bases: 11. CDR3 amino acids: CASRPQGLAGGSKTQYF. Written as DNA, the CDR3 is TGTGCCAGCAGGCCTCAGGGACTAGCGGGAGGTAGCAAGACCCAGTACTTC.

The chain uses TRBV15 and TRBJ1-2; perhaps TRBD1 as D (6 bases). The germline gives CDR1 LNHNV, CDR2 YYDKDF (reference sequence). This CDR3 has 16 residues. The germline V and J ends were trimmed by 0 bases and 6 bases, with 17 bases remaining between them. CDR3 sequence (DNA): TGTGCCACCAGCAGAGATCCACTGGGGGCCCGGGATGGCTACACCTTC. This translates into CATSRDPLGARDGYTF.

This clone was counted once. The chain links TRBV30 to TRBJ1-5, with D perhaps matching TRBD1 (5 bases). The CDR3 contains 14 residues. Germline values: CDR1 GTSNPN, CDR2 SVGIG (reference sequence). V was trimmed by 5 bases and J by 6 bases, leaving 17 bases between them. In DNA, the CDR3 is TGTGCCTGGGGTTTAGGAGGGCAGGGTCAGCCCCAGCATTTT. Its protein product is CAWGLGGQGQPQHF.

The chain combines TRBV10-2 with TRBJ1-3; no clear D. Per the germline V gene, CDR1 is WSHSY and CDR2 is SAAADI. With 8 bases removed from V and 0 bases from J, the gap between germline ends came to 5 bases. The CDR3 sequence is 12 residues long. The CDR3 here is CASQDSGNTIYF. Here the CDR3 DNA reads TGCGCCAGCCAGGACTCTGGAAACACCATATATTTT.

This clone has a handful of counts. Compared with germline, one end of the junction differs, possibly owing to a read error. The gene calls are TRBV7-9 and TRBJ2-2, with 7 bases fitting TRBD2. The CDR3 loop spans 16 amino acids. Germline lookup yields CDR1 SEHNR and CDR2 FQNEAQ (reference sequence). The CDR3 DNA reads TGTTCCAGCAGCCCCTTTACGGGAGGGAACACCGGGGAGCTGTTTTTT. Translated: CSSSPFTGGNTGELFF.

The chain joins TRBV7-9 to TRBJ2-2; no clear D gene. The CDR3 is 17 amino acids. Germline-derived CDR1 and CDR2 are SEHNR and FQNEAQ (reference sequence). The ends were cut back, 2 bases at V and 2 bases at J, with 15 bases in the middle. CDR3 in amino acids: CASSLRLLVQNTGELFF. As DNA, the CDR3 is TGTGCCAGCAGCTTAAGGTTGCTAGTGCAAAACACCGGGGAGCTGTTTTTT. Based on the CDR3 plus reference TRBV7-9 and TRBJ2-2, the full variable domain is DTGVSQNPRHKITKRGQNVTFRCDPISEHNRLYWYRQTLGQGPEFLTYFQNEAQLEKSRLLSDRFSAERPKGSFSTLEIQRTEQGDSAMYLCASSLRLLVQNTGELFFGEGSRLTVL.

The chain joins TRBV29-1 to TRBJ2-1, with TRBD1 as a possible D gene (6 bases). In germline, CDR1 is SQVTM, CDR2 ANQGSEA. Trimming took off 3 bases at V and 0 bases at J, with 12 bases between the two ends. The CDR3 contains 15 residues. The CDR3: CSVELLDSSYNEQFF. Written as DNA, the CDR3 is TGCAGCGTTGAGTTACTGGACAGCTCCTACAATGAGCAGTTCTTC.

This clone was counted a single time. The chain recombines TRBV28 with TRBJ2-3, with 8 bases aligning to TRBD2. CDR3 length equals 14 residues. V trimming: 7 bases; J trimming: 4 bases; junction bases outside the gene matches: 7. Germline lookup yields CDR1 MDHEN and CDR2 SYDVKM. The CDR3 region has the DNA TGTGCCAGCAACGGGAGGGCCAGTGCAGATACGCAGTATTTT. It translates to CASNGRASADTQYF.

This clone has a handful of counts. The chain joins TRBV6-1 to TRBJ2-3, with unresolved D. The CDR3 consists of 15 residues. Germline loops: CDR1 MNHNS, CDR2 SASEGT. Trimming removed 2 bases from V and 3 bases from J, with 12 bases in between. CDR3 nucleotides: TGTGCCAGCAGTGAATGGAGTGTTGGGACAGATACGCAGTATTTT. It codes for CASSEWSVGTDTQYF.

This chain uses TRBV19 with TRBJ1-6; a possible D gene is TRBD1 (6 bases). Germline V gives CDR1 LNHDA, CDR2 SQIVND (reference sequence). This CDR3 region has 13 residues. Trimming took 8 bases from V and 9 from J, leaving 14 bases between them. DNA for the CDR3: TGTGCCAGTGGGCAGGGGTGGAGTTCACCCCTCCACTTT. Translation: CASGQGWSSPLHF.

V usage is TRBV28 and J usage is TRBJ2-7; possibly TRBD2 for D (6 bases). The CDR3 has 14 amino acids. CDR1 and CDR2 from the germline V gene are MDHEN and SYDVKM. Trimming pared 5 bases from V and 3 bases from J, leaving 14 bases between. The CDR3 DNA sequence: TGTGCCAGCAGTCTGACGGGGGAAGTCTACGAGCAGTACTTC. Encoded protein: CASSLTGEVYEQYF.

This chain connects TRBV2 to TRBJ2-7, with TRBD1 identical over 7 bases. V shed 4 bases, J shed 1 base, and the junction held 7 bases outside the gene matches. Looked up from germline, CDR1 is SNHLY and CDR2 is FYNNEI. The CDR3 has 15 amino acids. DNA of the CDR3: TGTGCCAGCAGTGCGGGAAGGGGACAGTCCTACGAGCAGTACTTC. Amino acids: CASSAGRGQSYEQYF.

V gene TRBV5-1 combines with J gene TRBJ2-2; TRBD2 is a possible D gene (6 bases). There are 15 residues in the CDR3. Germline CDR1 reads SGHRS; CDR2 reads YFSETQ. Trimming took 0 bases from V and 5 from J, leaving 11 bases between them. The CDR3 sequence: CASSLEGGETGELFF. In nucleotides, the CDR3 is TGCGCCAGCAGCTTGGAAGGCGGGGAGACCGGGGAGCTGTTTTTT. Full variable domain (missing parts from reference TRBV5-1 and TRBJ2-2): KAGVTQTPRYLIKTRGQQVTLSCSPISGHRSVSWYQQTPGQGLQFLFEYFSETQRNKGNFPGRFSGRQFSNSRSEMNVSTLELGDSALYLCASSLEGGETGELFFGEGSRLTVL.

The chain employs TRBV13 and TRBJ2-3, with 11 bases fitting TRBD2. V was clipped by 6 bases and J by 3 bases; unmatched bases: 5. The CDR3 length is 15 residues. Germline CDR1 and CDR2: PRHDT and FYEKMQ (reference sequence). The CDR3 loop reads CASSPGTSGTDTQYF. CDR3 coding DNA: TGTGCCAGCAGTCCCGGGACTAGCGGAACAGATACGCAGTATTTT.

This clone was seen more than once but under ten times. The chain couples TRBV30 to TRBJ2-1, with unresolved D. V lost 4 bases, J lost 7 bases, and 8 bases lay in between. Germline V gives CDR1 GTSNPN, CDR2 SVGIG (reference sequence). The CDR3 loop spans 11 amino acids. CDR3 nucleotides: TGTGCCTGGAACCCCGGGAATGAGCAGTTCTTC. Its protein is CAWNPGNEQFF.

J is TRBJ1-1 and V is TRBV28, with TRBD1 as a possible D gene (5 bases). CDR3 length: 15 residues. The ends were cut back, 3 bases at V and 1 base at J, with 12 bases in the middle. Germline V gene data show CDR1 as MDHEN and CDR2 as SYDVKM. The CDR3 DNA is TGTGCCAGCAGTTTCTATATGGGGGGGAACACTGAAGCTTTCTTT. This encodes CASSFYMGGNTEAFF.

This sequence joins TRBV5-4 and TRBJ1-1, with a weak D call TRBD1 (6 bases). Trimming removed 0 bases at V and 2 bases at J, with 11 bases between. The V gene's germline CDR1 is SGHNT and CDR2 YYREEE (reference sequence). The CDR3 is made up of 15 amino acids. The CDR3 sequence is CASSLGKGVNTEAFF. The CDR3 DNA reads TGTGCCAGCAGCTTGGGGAAGGGGGTTAACACTGAAGCTTTCTTT.

The chain carries TRBV15 and TRBJ1-2; no firm D call. Germline values: CDR1 LNHNV, CDR2 YYDKDF (reference sequence). The CDR3 spans 15 residues. Trimming shortened V by 3 bases and J by 2 bases, and 13 bases separated the two germline ends. The CDR3: CATSSPSTPNYGYTF. The CDR3 DNA is TGTGCCACCAGCAGTCCCTCAACACCAAACTATGGCTACACCTTC. The full variable domain, its missing parts supplied by reference TRBV15 and TRBJ1-2, is DAMVIQNPRYQVTQFGKPVTLSCSQTLNHNVMYWYQQKSSQAPKLLFHYYDKDFNNEADTPDNFQSRRPNTSFCFLDIRSPGLGDTAMYLCATSSPSTPNYGYTFGSGTRLTVV.

The V and J genes are TRBV5-6 and TRBJ1-5; TRBD1 is a possible D gene (6 bases). This CDR3 has 16 residues. CDR1 SGHDT and CDR2 YYEEEE come from the germline V gene. Between the trimmed V and J ends, which lost 3 bases and 2 bases, there was a span of 15 bases. The CDR3 bases are TGTGCCAGCAGCTACGGGACACTTGAAGGCAATCAGCCCCAGCATTTT. Translation gives CASSYGTLEGNQPQHF.

Only one count was recorded for this clone. This chain links TRBV5-4 with TRBJ2-3; 8 bases map to TRBD1. This CDR3 has 15 residues. CDR1 is SGHNT, CDR2 YYREEE, per germline (reference sequence). The ends lost 0 bases at V and 4 bases at J; junction bases unmatched: 4. The CDR3 DNA reads TGTGCCAGCAGCTTGGCCAGGGGGCGGTCAGATACGCAGTATTTT. Its protein product is CASSLARGRSDTQYF.

The chain combines TRBV15 with TRBJ2-1; the D gene is possibly TRBD1 (5 bases). Germline loops: CDR1 LNHNV, CDR2 YYDKDF (reference sequence). The CDR3 sequence is 13 residues long. Trimming left V 0 bases short and J 10 bases short, with 10 bases between. For the CDR3, the DNA is TGTGCCACCAGCAGAGATCAGGGCAGGGAGCAGTTCTTC. This gives the protein CATSRDQGREQFF.

The gene calls are TRBV2 and TRBJ1-2; 8 nucleotides line up with TRBD1. The length of the CDR3 is 15 residues. Trimming at V came to 5 bases and at J to 7 bases, leaving 12 bases not matched to a gene. Germline CDR1 is SNHLY and CDR2 is FYNNEI. The CDR3 loop reads CASSPNPTGASGYTF. The CDR3 DNA follows: TGTGCCAGCAGTCCAAACCCGACAGGGGCGAGTGGCTACACCTTC.

This clone occurred a few times. V gene TRBV5-6 combines with J gene TRBJ2-5, with 8 bases fitting TRBD2. This CDR3 is built from 15 residues. CDR1 is SGHDT, CDR2 YYEEEE, per germline. The ends lost 2 bases at V and 5 bases at J; junction bases unmatched: 8. CDR3 amino acids: CASSFNGGARETQYF. CDR3 bases: TGTGCCAGCAGCTTTAACGGGGGGGCCCGGGAGACCCAGTACTTC.

J is TRBJ2-2 and V is TRBV4-2; 10 positions match TRBD2. This CDR3 has 15 amino acids. CDR1 LGHNA and CDR2 YNFKEQ come from the germline V gene. V lost 1 base to trimming and J lost 4 bases; unmatched junction nucleotides: 0. CDR3 in amino acids: CASSQGTSGTGELFF. The CDR3 region has the DNA TGTGCCAGCAGCCAAGGGACTAGCGGCACCGGGGAGCTGTTTTTT.

The chain uses TRBV6-5 and TRBJ2-1; D is possibly TRBD1 (6 bases). This CDR3 is 11 amino acids long. Trimming removed 7 bases at V and 9 bases at J, with 10 bases between. In germline, CDR1 is MNHEY, CDR2 SVGAGI. In DNA form, the CDR3 reads TGTGCCAGCACCCAGGGGAGTGAGCAGTTCTTC. Encoded protein: CASTQGSEQFF.

V usage is TRBV7-9 and J usage is TRBJ2-5, with 7 bases identical to TRBD1. This CDR3 is 15 amino acids long. J was trimmed by 4 bases and V by 3 bases; bases with no gene match: 8. Germline V gene sequence: CDR1 SEHNR, CDR2 FQNEAQ (reference sequence). The DNA for the CDR3 is TGTGCCAGCAGCTTCGACAGGGCCGATATAGAGACCCAGTACTTC. Its translation: CASSFDRADIETQYF.

A few counts support this clone. V gene TRBV2 combines with J gene TRBJ2-1, with 9 bases aligning to TRBD2. CDR1 and CDR2 (germline): SNHLY, FYNNEI. The CDR3 is 17 amino acids. V trimming: 3 bases; J trimming: 6 bases; junction bases outside the gene matches: 12. CDR3 nucleotides: TGTGCCAGCAGTGAGGGGGTTTTAGCGGGAGCGGCCAATGAGCAGTTCTTC. Translation: CASSEGVLAGAANEQFF.